A single sample gave rise to the 20 T cell receptor beta chains below, sequenced in a study of human versus mouse CDR3 diversity and MHC coevolution. Some clones are missing from TCRdb's copy, which holds only in-frame ones; the method was immunoSEQ multiplex PCR. The profile covers some 80,000 clones, with 85% to 95% appearing a single time and roughly 0.15% taken by the ten largest. The sequenced sample consisted of naive CD4+ T cells from blood. The sample's subset: CD45RO-negative CD62L-positive naive CD4 T cells. The source is a person aged 30 to 70 in good health.

The chain recombines TRBV6-5 with TRBJ1-2; 7 nucleotides agree with TRBD1. Germline-derived CDR1 and CDR2 are MNHEY and SVGAGI. V shed 2 bases, J shed 4 bases, and the junction held 4 bases outside the gene matches. The CDR3 spans 14 residues. CDR3 coding DNA: TGTGCCAGCAGTTACGGGCAGGGGGGCTATGGCTACACCTTC. Residues: CASSYGQGGYGYTF.

The rearrangement joins TRBV5-1 to TRBJ1-2; a possible D gene is TRBD1 (6 bases). The CDR3 length is 13 residues. Trimming removed 2 bases from V and 7 bases from J, with 12 bases in between. Germline-derived CDR1 and CDR2 are SGHRS and YFSETQ. In DNA, the CDR3 is TGCGCCAGCAGCTTCGCTACAGGGAGTGGCTACACCTTC. This codes for CASSFATGSGYTF.

This clone was seen only once. The genes are TRBV19 and TRBJ1-6, with 7 bases matching TRBD1. The CDR3 loop spans 13 amino acids. Germline V lookup: CDR1 LNHDA, CDR2 SQIVND (reference sequence). Trimming cost V 5 bases and J 12 bases; bases outside gene matches: 7. The CDR3 loop is CASSGTETLPLHF. CDR3 nucleotides: TGTGCCAGTAGTGGGACAGAGACTTTACCCCTCCACTTT.

The chain is built from TRBV19 and TRBJ1-5, with 8 bases matching TRBD1. Germline trimming cut 1 base from V and 6 bases from J; bases unmatched to any gene: 5. From germline, CDR1 is LNHDA and CDR2 SQIVND (reference sequence). The CDR3 length is 15 residues. The CDR3 DNA reads TGTGCCAGTAGTATAGTCCAGGGGGCAGCTCAGCCCCAGCATTTT. It specifies CASSIVQGAAQPQHF.

The chain employs TRBV27 and TRBJ2-3, with 8 bases matching TRBD2. The CDR3 totals 16 residues. J gave up 7 bases and V 2 bases, and 11 bases lay outside the gene matches. Germline V gene data show CDR1 as MNHEY and CDR2 as SMNVEV (reference sequence). CDR3: CASSLKVSAGGYTQYF. The CDR3 bases are TGTGCCAGCAGTTTAAAGGTCTCCGCGGGAGGATATACGCAGTATTTT.

The chain employs TRBV6-1 and TRBJ1-3; unclear D gene. Germline CDR1 reads MNHNS; CDR2 reads SASEGT. Trimming removed 4 bases at V and 3 bases at J, with 10 bases between. The CDR3 sequence is 14 residues long. The CDR3 reads CASSGYVSGNTIYF. CDR3 DNA sequence: TGTGCCAGCAGTGGATACGTTAGTGGAAACACCATATATTTT.

This chain connects TRBV11-2 to TRBJ1-1, with D maybe TRBD1 (5 bases). The CDR3 totals 14 residues. From germline, CDR1 is SGHAT and CDR2 FQNNGV. The V end was cut by 4 bases, the J end by 4 bases, with 13 bases between. CDR3 DNA sequence: TGTGCCAGCAGCTCAGGGTTGGCGAGCACTGAAGCTTTCTTT. This sequence encodes CASSSGLASTEAFF. Full variable domain (rest looked up from reference TRBV11-2 and TRBJ1-1): EAGVAQSPRYKIIEKRQSVAFWCNPISGHATLYWYQQILGQGPKLLIQFQNNGVVDDSQLPKDRFSAERLKGVDSTLKIQPAKLEDSAVYLCASSSGLASTEAFFGQGTRLTVV.

This sequence joins TRBV11-2 and TRBJ2-7; 10 bases line up with TRBD1. Germline V gene data show CDR1 as SGHAT and CDR2 as FQNNGV. This CDR3 is built from 15 residues. With 5 bases clipped from V and 0 bases from J, the junction kept 4 bases outside the gene matches. DNA for the CDR3: TGTGCCAGCAGCCCACGGGACAGGGGCTCCTACGAGCAGTACTTC. Protein: CASSPRDRGSYEQYF.

The chain uses TRBV6-1 and TRBJ1-1; 9 bases are a match to TRBD1. Looked up from germline, CDR1 is MNHNS and CDR2 is SASEGT. There are 14 residues in the CDR3. Trimming took 8 bases from V and 3 from J; bases not matched to a gene: 7. CDR3 in DNA: TGTGCCAGCGCCTACAGGGGGCTACACACTGAAGCTTTCTTT. Translation: CASAYRGLHTEAFF.

This rearrangement joins TRBV30 to TRBJ2-7; unclear D gene. V lost 2 bases and J 0 bases, leaving 8 bases between the germline ends. This CDR3 comprises 13 residues. Per the germline V gene, CDR1 is GTSNPN and CDR2 is SVGIG (reference sequence). CDR3 coding DNA: TGTGCCTGGAGTAGCCGTAGCTCCTACGAGCAGTACTTC. Protein sequence: CAWSSRSSYEQYF.

V is TRBV21-1 and J is TRBJ1-2; the table's D call, TRBD1, has no DNA check behind it. TRBV21-1 is an annotated pseudogene. CDR3 length: 16 residues. The CDR3 coding sequence is TGTGCCAGCAGCAAAGGTTGCCAGGCTGTTCACTATGGCTACACCTTC. It encodes CASSKGCQAVHYGYTF.

V is TRBV11-3 and J is TRBJ2-1, with D unresolved. CDR3 length equals 16 residues. Between the trimmed V and J ends, which lost 0 bases and 8 bases, there was a span of 17 bases. Germline CDR1 and CDR2: SGHNT and YENEEA. The CDR3 bases are TGTGCCAGCAGCTTAGAAGCCCCCGCTAGTTCCCATGAGCAGTTCTTC. It encodes CASSLEAPASSHEQFF.

The chain employs TRBV6-1 and TRBJ1-5; unclear D gene. Looked up from germline, CDR1 is MNHNS and CDR2 is SASEGT. This CDR3 comprises 13 residues. V dropped 4 bases and J dropped 4 bases, with 8 bases sitting between them. In DNA, the CDR3 is TGTGCCAGCAGTGTTGAGAGGAATCAGCCCCAGCATTTT. It codes for CASSVERNQPQHF.

A single count supports this clone. The chain carries TRBV28 and TRBJ2-7; 7 bases fit TRBD1. The V gene end was trimmed by 6 bases and the J gene end by 3 bases; junction bases not matched to a gene: 11. The CDR3 runs 15 residues. The germline gives CDR1 MDHEN, CDR2 SYDVKM. The CDR3, as DNA: TGTGCCAGCAGCTTCGGACAGGATGGTCGCTACGAGCAGTACTTC. It encodes CASSFGQDGRYEQYF.

The V gene is TRBV30, the J gene TRBJ1-5; 7 nucleotides line up with TRBD1. Germline CDR1 and CDR2: GTSNPN and SVGIG (reference sequence). The CDR3 loop spans 15 amino acids. Trimming cost V 0 bases and J 4 bases; bases outside gene matches: 6. Here the CDR3 reads CAWSVQGQSNQPQHF. In DNA form, the CDR3 reads TGTGCCTGGAGTGTACAGGGACAGAGTAATCAGCCCCAGCATTTT. Looking up the rest from reference TRBV30 and TRBJ1-5 gives the full variable domain: SQTIHQWPATLVQPVGSPLSLECTVEGTSNPNLYWYRQAAGRGLQLLFYSVGIGQISSEVPQNLSASRPQDRQFILSSKKLLLSDSGFYLCAWSVQGQSNQPQHFGDGTRLSIL.

V gene TRBV11-2 combines with J gene TRBJ2-5; 7 bases map to TRBD2. Near its end, the DNA agrees better with TRBJ2-7, so the J call may be wrong. Germline loops: CDR1 SGHAT, CDR2 FQNNGV. The CDR3 is 14 residues long. The CDR3 nucleotides read TGTGCCAGCAGCCCGAGACTAGCTACCTACGAGCAGTACTTC. Amino acid sequence: CASSPRLATYEQYF.

About this clone: The sample carries other DNA sequences with the same CDR3. The CDR3 here is CASSLTTGVDTEAFF. Written as DNA, the CDR3 is TGTGCCAGCTCATTGACCACAGGGGTGGACACTGAAGCTTTCTTT. The chain carries TRBV18 and TRBJ1-1; 7 bases align to TRBD1. Germline V lookup: CDR1 KGHSH, CDR2 LQKENI. The trim removed 5 bases at V and 3 bases at J, leaving 9 bases unmatched. This CDR3 is 15 amino acids long.

The V call is TRBV29-1, the J call TRBJ2-3; maybe TRBD2 (5 bases). From germline, CDR1 is SQVTM and CDR2 ANQGSEA. This CDR3 has 13 residues. V was trimmed by 7 bases and J by 2 bases, leaving 13 bases between them. In DNA form, the CDR3 reads TGCAGCGCCACCTGGACTTACACAGATACGCAGTATTTT. Protein: CSATWTYTDTQYF.

The rearrangement uses TRBV6-1 and TRBJ2-1, with 10 positions matching TRBD2. The CDR3 has 18 residues. Losses at the gene ends were 4 bases for V and 3 bases for J; bases not matched to a gene: 12. Germline assignment: CDR1 MNHNS and CDR2 SASEGT. CDR3 protein: CASSVDGWLAGGYNEQFF. The CDR3 bases are TGTGCCAGCAGTGTGGATGGGTGGTTAGCGGGGGGCTACAATGAGCAGTTCTTC.

This rearrangement joins TRBV27 to TRBJ2-5; the match to TRBD2 covers 10 bases. The J call may be wrong; the DNA end is better matched by TRBJ2-7. The length of the CDR3 is 14 residues. Germline values: CDR1 MNHEY, CDR2 SMNVEV (reference sequence). The CDR3 DNA reads TGTGCCAGCAGTTCATTAGCGGGGGGCTACGAGCAGTACTTC. This translates into CASSSLAGGYEQYF.